What follows are 21 T cell receptor beta chains derived from one specimen sequenced in a study of shared clonotypes between healthy human individuals. As defined, naive CD8 cells were CD45RO-negative and positively selected for CCR7, with terminally differentiated effector memory CD45RA+ cells excluded. Using immunoSEQ multiplex PCR, the repertoire was profiled, and TCRdb retains in-frame clones only, with some absent. This sample has about 2.1 million clones; roughly 91% occur once, and the top ten carry around 1.7%. The sequenced sample was naive CD8+ T cells from PBMCs. The receptors stem from a man aged 18 to 30 in good health. Some clones in this sample may be carry-over from other donors' samples.

The V gene is TRBV5-1, the J gene TRBJ2-5; 11 bases match TRBD2. Germline V gives CDR1 SGHRS, CDR2 YFSETQ. The V segment lost 6 bases and the J segment 4 bases; nucleotides outside the gene matches: 5. This CDR3 spans 14 amino acids. The CDR3 sequence is CASTTSGSRETQYF. The CDR3 DNA is TGCGCCAGCACCACTAGCGGGAGCCGAGAGACCCAGTACTTC.

The V call is TRBV29-1, the J call TRBJ2-1; D not certain. Germline CDR1 reads SQVTM; CDR2 reads ANQGSEA. The CDR3 has 10 residues. Trimming cost V 6 bases and J 9 bases, with 9 bases left between them. CDR3 region: CSVPGVEQFF. CDR3 nucleotides: TGCAGCGTCCCTGGGGTTGAGCAGTTCTTC.

The J gene is TRBJ2-1, the V gene TRBV29-1, with 11 bases lining up with TRBD2. The V gene end was trimmed by 4 bases and the J gene end by 3 bases; junction bases not matched to a gene: 2. Germline values: CDR1 SQVTM, CDR2 ANQGSEA. The CDR3 spans 14 residues. The CDR3 loop is CSVAGLADYNEQFF. CDR3 coding DNA: TGCAGCGTTGCGGGACTAGCGGACTACAATGAGCAGTTCTTC.

The chain has TRBV4-2 and TRBJ1-1; D may be TRBD1 (5 bases). Trimming took off 1 base at V and 5 bases at J, with 14 bases between the two ends. The length of the CDR3 is 15 residues. Per the germline V gene, CDR1 is LGHNA and CDR2 is YNFKEQ. CDR3 protein: CASSQGDDGGTEAFF. DNA of the CDR3: TGTGCCAGCAGCCAAGGAGATGACGGGGGAACTGAAGCTTTCTTT.

The rearrangement uses TRBV5-1 and TRBJ2-1, with D possibly being TRBD2 (6 bases). There are 16 residues in the CDR3. The V gene lost 0 bases and the J gene lost 5 bases, with 15 bases spanning the gap. Looked up from germline, CDR1 is SGHRS and CDR2 is YFSETQ. CDR3 protein: CASSLASRGPHNEQFF. Written as DNA, the CDR3 is TGCGCCAGCAGCTTGGCCTCGCGGGGTCCCCACAATGAGCAGTTCTTC.

The V call is TRBV13, the J call TRBJ1-5; a possible D gene is TRBD1 (6 bases). Germline loops: CDR1 PRHDT, CDR2 FYEKMQ (reference sequence). The V gene lost 5 bases and the J gene lost 1 base, with 9 bases spanning the gap. The CDR3 totals 14 residues. CDR3 in amino acids: CASSPGHSNQPQHF. The CDR3 nucleotides read TGTGCCAGCAGCCCGGGACACAGCAATCAGCCCCAGCATTTT.

The chain is built from TRBV27 and TRBJ2-7; D possibly corresponds to TRBD1 (6 bases). Trimming left V 0 bases short and J 0 bases short, with 12 bases between. CDR3 length: 16 amino acids. Per the germline V gene, CDR1 is MNHEY and CDR2 is SMNVEV (reference sequence). The CDR3 spells CASSLSPGHYSYEQYF. The CDR3 DNA sequence: TGTGCCAGCAGTTTATCTCCGGGACACTACTCCTACGAGCAGTACTTC.

With respect to this clone: At the DNA level, this CDR3 is encoded by other sequences in the same sample as well. The chain carries TRBV7-9 and TRBJ2-3; D unclear. The ends were cut back, 5 bases at V and 0 bases at J, with 6 bases in the middle. The CDR3 loop spans 13 amino acids. From germline, CDR1 is SEHNR and CDR2 FQNEAQ (reference sequence). Here the CDR3 reads CASSPPSTDTQYF. CDR3 nucleotide sequence: TGTGCCAGCAGCCCGCCGAGCACAGATACGCAGTATTTT.

The J gene is TRBJ2-1, the V gene TRBV7-9; TRBD2 aligns across 13 bases. The CDR3 loop spans 15 amino acids. CDR1 and CDR2 from the germline V gene are SEHNR and FQNEAQ (reference sequence). Losses at the gene ends were 4 bases for V and 9 bases for J; bases not matched to a gene: 6. The CDR3 spells CASSWTSGRDREQFF. Here the CDR3 DNA reads TGTGCCAGCAGCTGGACTAGCGGGAGAGATCGTGAGCAGTTCTTC.

As for this clone: Other nucleotide sequences in the sample specify the same CDR3. The V and J genes are TRBV5-4 and TRBJ2-7; D not certain. Trimming removed 0 bases from V and 3 bases from J, with 4 bases in between. CDR1 and CDR2 from the germline V gene are SGHNT and YYREEE (reference sequence). CDR3 length: 12 amino acids. This chain's CDR3 is CASSLGNYEQYF. The CDR3 nucleotides read TGTGCCAGCAGCTTGGGTAACTACGAGCAGTACTTC.

The gene calls are TRBV9 and TRBJ1-3; no firm D call. Germline lookup yields CDR1 SGDLS and CDR2 YYNGEE. The V gene lost 6 bases and the J gene lost 1 base, with 8 bases spanning the gap. The CDR3 runs 13 residues. The CDR3 nucleotides read TGTGCCAGCAAGGAGAATTCTGGAAACACCATATATTTT. Protein sequence: CASKENSGNTIYF.

This sequence joins TRBV27 and TRBJ1-1; D is ambiguous. This CDR3 has 11 amino acids. V was cut by 4 bases and J by 4 bases, with 4 bases left in between. In germline, CDR1 is MNHEY, CDR2 SMNVEV (reference sequence). DNA for the CDR3: TGTGCCAGCAGTTCCCTCACTGAAGCTTTCTTT. This sequence encodes CASSSLTEAFF.

The V and J genes are TRBV6-5 and TRBJ2-1; D is tentatively TRBD1 or TRBD2 (5 bases each). The CDR3 covers 14 residues. V was clipped by 7 bases and J by 8 bases, with 18 bases between them. The germline CDR1 and CDR2 sequences are MNHEY and SVGAGI. The CDR3 DNA sequence: TGTGCCAGCAAACCGGGACCCTTCGGGTATGAGCAGTTCTTC. It codes for CASKPGPFGYEQFF.

V and J are TRBV7-9 and TRBJ1-1, with 9 bases aligning to TRBD1. V was pared by 5 bases and J by 5 bases, with 6 bases of the junction left unmatched. The CDR3 sequence is 14 residues long. CDR1 is SEHNR and CDR2 is FQNEAQ in the germline V gene (reference sequence). CDR3 nucleotide sequence: TGTGCCAGCAGCCCCCGGGACAGGGAAACTGAAGCTTTCTTT. Its protein is CASSPRDRETEAFF.

The gene calls are TRBV7-3 and TRBJ2-6; D unclear. The CDR3 consists of 16 residues. The V end lost 4 bases, the J end lost 4 bases, and 14 bases lay between the germline ends. Per the germline V gene, CDR1 is SGHTA and CDR2 is FQGTGA. The CDR3 DNA follows: TGTGCCAGCAGCTCTTATACGTCTTCCGGGGCCAACGTCCTGACTTTC. Amino acid sequence: CASSSYTSSGANVLTF.

J is TRBJ2-1 and V is TRBV27, with 9 bases fitting TRBD2. Germline V gene sequence: CDR1 MNHEY, CDR2 SMNVEV (reference sequence). V was clipped by 8 bases and J by 7 bases; unmatched bases: 18. The CDR3 has 17 residues. DNA for the CDR3: TGTGCCAGCTCCAAAGTGGGACTAGCCCCACTGCGGAATGAGCAGTTCTTC. Its translation is CASSKVGLAPLRNEQFF.

DNA for the CDR3: TGTGCCAGCAGCGTAGGTGGCGTCTCGCCCCATGAGCAGTTCTTC. Protein: CASSVGGVSPHEQFF. The chain combines TRBV9 with TRBJ2-1; D is ambiguous. CDR1 is SGDLS and CDR2 is YYNGEE in the germline V gene. V lost 0 bases and J 8 bases, leaving 15 bases between the germline ends. This CDR3 has 15 amino acids.

For the CDR3, the DNA is TGTGCCTGGAGTCCCGGGACAGGGGCCTATGGCTACACCTTC. It is translated as CAWSPGTGAYGYTF. V usage is TRBV30 and J usage is TRBJ1-2, with 10 positions matching TRBD1. Trimming removed 2 bases from V and 4 bases from J; junction bases left unmatched: 4. The CDR3 totals 14 residues. Germline CDR1 is GTSNPN and CDR2 is SVGIG (reference sequence).

V gene TRBV5-6 combines with J gene TRBJ2-7; D possibly corresponds to TRBD1 (5 bases). Germline CDR1 SGHDT, CDR2 YYEEEE. The CDR3 totals 13 residues. Trimming took off 5 bases at V and 5 bases at J, with 14 bases between the two ends. CDR3 DNA sequence: TGTGCCAGCAGTCAAGGGGCTACGGACGAGCAGTACTTC. Translated: CASSQGATDEQYF.

This chain connects TRBV5-1 to TRBJ2-7, with 13 nucleotides matching TRBD2. The germline V gene has CDR1 SGHRS and CDR2 YFSETQ. J lost 2 bases, V lost 7 bases, and 12 bases had no gene match. The CDR3 runs 17 residues. CDR3 in DNA: TGCGCCAGCGCCCCAGGGACTAGCGGGACTCTGACCTACGAGCAGTACTTC. Protein product: CASAPGTSGTLTYEQYF.

As concerns this clone: This same CDR3 is encoded by further DNA sequences in the sample. This chain links TRBV29-1 with TRBJ2-2; D gene ambiguous. This CDR3 has 13 residues. Germline assignment: CDR1 SQVTM and CDR2 ANQGSEA. Trimming left V 3 bases short and J 1 base short, with 6 bases between. Here the CDR3 reads CSVDSLNTGELFF. The CDR3 region has the DNA TGCAGCGTTGATTCCCTGAACACCGGGGAGCTGTTTTTT.